A selection of T cell receptor beta chains follows, all from one sample in a study of blood T cells in healthy people across ages. TCRdb independently ran MiXCR on the 5' RACE reads; one entry per CDR3 protein. The profile shows around 1.5 million distinct CDR3 sequences, roughly 32% of them singletons. Sequencing was done on a sample of blood. These receptors all stem from a woman aged 25 to 45 in good health. CDR3s include the opening cysteine and the closing phenylalanine or tryptophan. Each record gives: J gene, D gene, V gene, clone size, CDR3 DNA, CDR3 protein. The D gene is left open where the match is weak. Some rows have no size entry. The others give once, few or many, or a class for an expanded clone.

j_call: TRBJ2-5
d_call: NA
v_call: TRBV5-1
clone_size: NA
cdr3_nt: TGCGCCAGCAGCCACCTCCATCTAAAGACCCAGTACTTC
cdr3_aa: CASSHLHLKTQYF

j_call: TRBJ1-4
d_call: NA
v_call: TRBV30
clone_size: NA
cdr3_nt: TGTGCCTGGAGGGGCGAAAAACTGTTTTTT
cdr3_aa: CAWRGEKLFF

j_call: TRBJ1-2
d_call: NA
v_call: TRBV3-1
clone_size: NA
cdr3_nt: TGTGCCAGCAGCCACCCCAAGACCTATGGCTACACCTTC
cdr3_aa: CASSHPKTYGYTF

j_call: TRBJ1-4
d_call: NA
v_call: TRBV4-1
clone_size: few
cdr3_nt: TGCGCCAGCAGCCAAGATAGGAGGACTAATGAAAAACTGTTTTTT
cdr3_aa: CASSQDRRTNEKLFF

j_call: TRBJ2-1
d_call: NA
v_call: TRBV6-5
clone_size: few
cdr3_nt: TGTGCCAGCAGTTACGTTCCTGTGACAGATGATTCCTACAATGAGCAGTTCTTC
cdr3_aa: CASSYVPVTDDSYNEQFF

j_call: TRBJ2-5
d_call: TRBD2
v_call: TRBV7-6
clone_size: NA
cdr3_nt: TGTGCCAGCAGCTCCCCGGGACTAGCGGGAGGGGAAACAATGATGGGGCAGTACTTC
cdr3_aa: CASSSPGLAGGETMMGQYF

j_call: TRBJ2-7
d_call: NA
v_call: TRBV5-1
clone_size: many
cdr3_nt: TGCGCCAGCAGCTTGGGGGGCAGCCTGAGCTACGAGCAGTACTTC
cdr3_aa: CASSLGGSLSYEQYF

j_call: TRBJ1-4
d_call: NA
v_call: TRBV4-1
clone_size: NA
cdr3_nt: TGCGCCAGCAGCCAAGATCTCTTAAAACGGTTTTTT
cdr3_aa: CASSQDLLKRFF

j_call: TRBJ1-1
d_call: NA
v_call: TRBV20-1
clone_size: few
cdr3_nt: TGCAGTGCTATCCGACCGGGGAACACTGAAGCTTTCTTT
cdr3_aa: CSAIRPGNTEAFF

j_call: TRBJ1-1
d_call: NA
v_call: TRBV9
clone_size: NA
cdr3_nt: TGTGCCAGCAGCGCGGGACACCAACCCAAGAACACTGAAGCTTTCTTT
cdr3_aa: CASSAGHQPKNTEAFF

j_call: TRBJ2-7
d_call: NA
v_call: TRBV20-1
clone_size: NA
cdr3_nt: TGCAGTGTTTCTAGGAGGGGCATAGCGCACGAGCAGTACTTC
cdr3_aa: CSVSRRGIAHEQYF

j_call: TRBJ1-5
d_call: TRBD1
v_call: TRBV5-1
clone_size: once
cdr3_nt: TGCGCCAGCAGCCCCACAGGGGGCTCAGGCAATCAGCCCCAGCATTTT
cdr3_aa: CASSPTGGSGNQPQHF

j_call: TRBJ1-2
d_call: NA
v_call: TRBV27
clone_size: NA
cdr3_nt: TGTGCCAGCAGTTTAGAGGGGGGTGTCAGGGCTAACTATGGCTACACCTTC
cdr3_aa: CASSLEGGVRANYGYTF

j_call: TRBJ2-3
d_call: TRBD2
v_call: TRBV7-8
clone_size: NA
cdr3_nt: TGTGCCAGCAGCTTTCGGGGAGGGTTTACAGATACGCAGTATTTT
cdr3_aa: CASSFRGGFTDTQYF

j_call: TRBJ2-5
d_call: TRBD2
v_call: TRBV7-3
clone_size: NA
cdr3_nt: TGTGCCAGCAGCCCAGGGACTAGCGGGGGGGCCCCAGAGACCCAGTACTTC
cdr3_aa: CASSPGTSGGAPETQYF

j_call: TRBJ2-3
d_call: NA
v_call: TRBV28
clone_size: NA
cdr3_nt: TGTGCCAGCAGTCGGAGACAGGGAGGAGTAGGAACAGATACGCAGTATTTT
cdr3_aa: CASSRRQGGVGTDTQYF

j_call: TRBJ2-1
d_call: NA
v_call: TRBV7-9
clone_size: NA
cdr3_nt: TGTGCCAGCAGCTTAGCTAATTTCTATGAGCAGTTCTTC
cdr3_aa: CASSLANFYEQFF